The 25 T cell receptor beta chains presented below share a single source sample, sequenced in a study of shared clonotypes between healthy human individuals. Sequenced by immunoSEQ multiplex PCR; TCRdb stores in-frame clones only, minus some. The sample lists approximately 440,000 clones, 70% to 80% occurring once. Sequenced: PBMCs. Source of these receptors: a woman aged 40 to 50 in good health. Some clones in this sample may be carry-over from other donors' samples.

The J gene is TRBJ2-5, the V gene TRBV27, with D unresolved. This CDR3 has 18 amino acids. The ends were cut back, 5 bases at V and 5 bases at J, with 27 bases in the middle. CDR1 and CDR2 (germline): MNHEY, SMNVEV (reference sequence). CDR3 sequence: CASSPPLKSLGISETQYF. The CDR3, as DNA: TGTGCCAGCAGTCCCCCCCTCAAAAGCCTGGGTATATCTGAGACCCAGTACTTC.

The chain couples TRBV2 to TRBJ1-1, with D possibly being TRBD1 (5 bases). The CDR3 extends over 15 amino acids. V was cut by 7 bases and J by 0 bases, with 15 bases left in between. CDR1 is SNHLY and CDR2 is FYNNEI in the germline V gene. The CDR3, as DNA: TGTGCCAGCATTCCCAGGGAGGGGATGAACACTGAAGCTTTCTTT. It encodes CASIPREGMNTEAFF.

CDR3: CASSGTSGSYEQYF. The CDR3, as DNA: TGTGCCAGCAGTGGGACTAGCGGGAGTTACGAGCAGTACTTC. The genes are TRBV27 and TRBJ2-7; 14 bases are shared with TRBD2. Germline lookup yields CDR1 MNHEY and CDR2 SMNVEV (reference sequence). This CDR3 has 14 residues. The V segment lost 5 bases and the J segment 4 bases; nucleotides outside the gene matches: 1.

Concerning this clone: This likely came from a read error, as a far larger clone is one base away. No conserved phenylalanine or tryptophan ends this CDR3, so it is likely a read error. The chain employs TRBV18 and TRBJ2-7, with 16 bases aligning to TRBD2. Germline V gene data show CDR1 as KGHSH and CDR2 as LQKENI. V lost 4 bases and J lost 4; bases outside the gene matches: 13. This CDR3 region has 19 residues. The CDR3 loop is CASSLGLAGGPGHLYEQYS. The DNA for the CDR3 is TGTGCCAGCTCACTGGGACTAGCGGGAGGGCCTGGGCACCTTTACGAGCAGTACTCC.

V usage is TRBV5-1 and J usage is TRBJ2-7; weak D call: TRBD1 (6 bases). The CDR3 spans 15 residues. The germline gives CDR1 SGHRS, CDR2 YFSETQ. With 2 bases removed from V and 3 bases from J, the gap between germline ends came to 15 bases. The CDR3 sequence: CASSLDPGQIYEQYF. The CDR3, as DNA: TGCGCCAGCAGCTTAGATCCGGGACAAATCTACGAGCAGTACTTC.

This chain joins TRBV19 and TRBJ2-2; TRBD2 matches 11 bases. Looked up from germline, CDR1 is LNHDA and CDR2 is SQIVND (reference sequence). J gave up 5 bases and V 2 bases, and 10 bases lay outside the gene matches. The CDR3 runs to 18 residues. The CDR3 DNA is TGTGCCAGTAGTATATGGCCGGGGGGACTAGCGGAGACCGGGGAGCTGTTTTTT. It encodes CASSIWPGGLAETGELFF.

This clone occurred a few times. This chain links TRBV11-2 with TRBJ2-7; D remains unclear. Trimming pared 5 bases from V and 2 bases from J, leaving 16 bases between. This CDR3 is built from 15 residues. The germline CDR1 and CDR2 sequences are SGHAT and FQNNGV. The CDR3 nucleotides are TGTGCCAGCAGCCAAGAGGCACACCCGACCTACGAGCAGTACTTC. The encoded protein is CASSQEAHPTYEQYF.

The chain combines TRBV27 with TRBJ2-7, with 10 bases lining up with TRBD2. In germline, CDR1 is MNHEY, CDR2 SMNVEV (reference sequence). V was pared by 3 bases and J by 5 bases, with 10 bases of the junction left unmatched. CDR3 length equals 16 residues. DNA of the CDR3: TGTGCCAGCAGTTTTTTGCCTAGCGGGAGTCTGGACGAGCAGTACTTC. It is translated as CASSFLPSGSLDEQYF.

The chain employs TRBV5-1 and TRBJ2-1; either TRBD1 or TRBD2 may fit D (6 bases each). Looked up from germline, CDR1 is SGHRS and CDR2 is YFSETQ. The CDR3 sequence is 15 residues long. V lost 0 bases and J 2 bases, leaving 9 bases between the germline ends. The CDR3 sequence: CASSLDGGAYNEQFF. The CDR3 nucleotides are TGCGCCAGCAGCTTGGACGGGGGCGCCTACAATGAGCAGTTCTTC.

The V call is TRBV28, the J call TRBJ2-7; the match to TRBD1 covers 10 bases. The V gene's germline CDR1 is MDHEN and CDR2 SYDVKM. The V and J ends lost 5 bases and 6 bases, in that order; junction bases with no gene match: 10. The CDR3 has 15 residues. In DNA, the CDR3 is TGTGCCAGCAGTCCCCGTGGGACAGGGGTCCGCGAGCAGTACTTC. Its protein is CASSPRGTGVREQYF.

The V gene is TRBV6-5, the J gene TRBJ2-7, with no clear D. Trimming took 6 bases from V and 5 from J, leaving 14 bases between them. This CDR3 spans 13 amino acids. CDR1 and CDR2 from the germline V gene are MNHEY and SVGAGI. The CDR3 DNA reads as TGTGCCAGCAGCCGAACAGAGTTCGACGAGCAGTACTTC. Protein sequence: CASSRTEFDEQYF.

This clone was detected only a few times. J is TRBJ2-5 and V is TRBV23-1, with D possibly being TRBD1 (5 bases). TRBV23-1 falls under the ORF class, with uncertain function. This CDR3 comprises 18 residues. Trimming shortened V by 0 bases and J by 1 base, and 18 bases separated the two germline ends. CDR3 sequence reads: CASSQSGGRVGFQETQYF. DNA for the CDR3: TGCGCCAGCAGTCAATCCGGCGGCAGGGTAGGTTTCCAAGAGACCCAGTACTTC.

This clone was recorded once. The chain links TRBV11-3 to TRBJ2-7; D may be TRBD1 (6 bases). V lost 0 bases, J lost 6 bases, and 12 bases lay in between. Germline CDR1 reads SGHNT; CDR2 reads YENEEA. This CDR3 is built from 14 residues. The CDR3 nucleotides read TGTGCCAGCAGCTTAGACAGGGGAGCCGGCGAGCAGTACTTC. It codes for CASSLDRGAGEQYF.

The sample holds a few counts of this clone. A read error is possible here, since a much larger clone lies one base away. This chain uses TRBV5-1 with TRBJ2-5; D possibly corresponds to TRBD1 (6 bases). Per the germline V gene, CDR1 is SGHRS and CDR2 is YFSETQ. V shed 4 bases and J shed 11 bases, with 15 bases lying between them. The CDR3 totals 12 residues. The CDR3 DNA sequence: TGCGCCAGCAGCCTCCCCCGGGACAAGCAGTACTTC. Protein sequence: CASSLPRDKQYF. Based on the CDR3 plus reference TRBV5-1 and TRBJ2-5, the full variable domain is KAGVTQTPRYLIKTRGQQVTLSCSPISGHRSVSWYQQTPGQGLQFLFEYFSETQRNKGNFPGRFSGRQFSNSRSEMNVSTLELGDSALYLCASSLPRDKQYFGPGTRLLVL.

V is TRBV9 and J is TRBJ2-5, with D possibly TRBD1 on 5 matching bases. V shed 4 bases and J shed 0 bases, with 10 bases lying between them. CDR3 length: 14 amino acids. CDR1 SGDLS and CDR2 YYNGEE come from the germline V gene. The CDR3 DNA is TGTGCCAGCAGCAAGGGGCCGTACCAAGAGACCCAGTACTTC. The encoded protein is CASSKGPYQETQYF.

The chain combines TRBV29-1 with TRBJ2-7; maybe TRBD1 (6 bases). With 7 bases removed from V and 4 bases from J, the gap between germline ends came to 14 bases. The CDR3 loop spans 12 amino acids. Germline V gene sequence: CDR1 SQVTM, CDR2 ANQGSEA. This CDR3 is CSDLPGQYEQYF. The CDR3, as DNA: TGCAGCGACCTCCCAGGACAGTACGAGCAGTACTTC.

This chain joins TRBV2 and TRBJ1-1; possible D gene TRBD1, 5 bases. Germline V gene lookup returns CDR1 SNHLY and CDR2 FYNNEI. The V and J ends lost 4 bases and 1 base respectively, with 10 bases between them. The CDR3 has 14 residues. CDR3 sequence (DNA): TGTGCCAGCAGTGTCCAGGGAACGAACACTGAAGCTTTCTTT. Its protein product is CASSVQGTNTEAFF.

V and J are TRBV10-3 and TRBJ2-7, with 8 bases that match TRBD2. V shed 2 bases, J shed 3 bases, and the junction held 3 bases outside the gene matches. This CDR3 is built from 14 residues. CDR1 ENHRY and CDR2 SYGVKD come from the germline V gene. The CDR3 region has the DNA TGTGCCATCAGTGAGGGGCTAGCGGGCTACGAGCAGTACTTC. This gives the protein CAISEGLAGYEQYF.

The rearrangement links TRBV11-2 to TRBJ2-7, with 10 positions matching TRBD2. V dropped 0 bases and J dropped 3; count of bases not matched to a gene: 5. Germline V gene lookup returns CDR1 SGHAT and CDR2 FQNNGV. This CDR3 is built from 16 residues. As DNA, the CDR3 is TGTGCCAGCAGCTTAGACCCTAGCGGGAGTGTCTACGAGCAGTACTTC. Protein product: CASSLDPSGSVYEQYF.

The table lists this clone with a count of one. The chain carries TRBV18 and TRBJ2-2; D unresolved. Germline assignment: CDR1 KGHSH and CDR2 LQKENI. The CDR3 has 13 residues. Trimming cost V 1 base and J 8 bases, with 8 bases left between them. Written as DNA, the CDR3 is TGTGCCAGCTCACCACTGGCCAGGGGGGAGCTGTTTTTT. Protein product: CASSPLARGELFF.

The CDR3 sequence: CAISESGRGGTSGANVLTF. In nucleotides, the CDR3 is TGTGCCATCAGTGAGTCTGGCAGGGGGGGGACCTCTGGGGCCAACGTCCTGACTTTC. The chain has TRBV10-3 and TRBJ2-6; D could derive from TRBD1 or TRBD2 (7 bases each). CDR1 is ENHRY, CDR2 SYGVKD, per germline. The CDR3 consists of 19 residues. Deletions cut 0 bases from V and 0 bases from J, with 15 bases between.

The chain carries TRBV29-1 and TRBJ2-3; 11 bases map to TRBD2. The CDR3 runs 18 residues. V was pared by 4 bases and J by 4 bases, with 16 bases of the junction left unmatched. Germline loops: CDR1 SQVTM, CDR2 ANQGSEA. CDR3 amino acids: CSVGGLAGGYAGSDTQYF. CDR3 DNA sequence: TGCAGCGTTGGGGGTCTAGCGGGAGGATACGCAGGTTCAGATACGCAGTATTTT.

Remarks on this clone: A much larger clone differs from this one at a single base, so this may be a read error. The V call is TRBV27, the J call TRBJ1-5; D is unclear. Trimming took 5 bases from V and 3 from J, leaving 8 bases between them. The V gene's germline CDR1 is MNHEY and CDR2 SMNVEV (reference sequence). This CDR3 contains 13 residues. DNA of the CDR3: TGTGCCAGCAGTGCGCAGGCCAATCAGCCCCAGCATTTT. Translating it yields CASSAQANQPQHF.

A few counts support this clone. Distinct nucleotide sequences in the sample also encode this CDR3. The chain is built from TRBV7-3 and TRBJ2-7; a possible D gene is TRBD2 (7 bases). V shed 4 bases and J shed 3 bases, with 13 bases lying between them. This CDR3 spans 14 amino acids. Germline-derived CDR1 and CDR2 are SGHTA and FQGTGA. The CDR3 region is CASSSQGGDYEQYF. The CDR3 DNA reads TGTGCCAGCAGCTCGCAAGGGGGGGACTACGAGCAGTACTTC.

The genes are TRBV7-9 and TRBJ2-1; TRBD2 matches at 7 bases. Per germline, CDR1 SEHNR and CDR2 FQNEAQ (reference sequence). The CDR3 is 15 amino acids. Trimming removed 5 bases from V and 6 bases from J; junction bases left unmatched: 10. The CDR3 region is CASSIGQGEGNEQFF. The CDR3, as DNA: TGTGCCAGCAGCATAGGACAAGGGGAGGGCAATGAGCAGTTCTTC.